The 5 T cell receptor beta chains below all came from one sample that was sequenced in a study of OX40 agonist ivuxolimab in advanced cancers. TCRdb's copy holds only in-frame clones and misses some; the assay was immunoSEQ multiplex PCR. This table holds 60,000 to 75,000 clones, 90% to 95% found once. Sequencing used CD4+ or CD8+ T cells sorted from blood, obtained in a trial of the OX40 agonist ivuxolimab. The origin of the receptors is an adult with an advanced solid tumor such as melanoma, head and neck, liver or kidney cancer.

This sequence joins TRBV7-9 and TRBJ1-5; the D is unclear. V was shortened by 3 bases and J by 7 bases, with 7 bases between the two germline ends. Germline-derived CDR1 and CDR2 are SEHNR and FQNEAQ (reference sequence). This CDR3 region has 12 residues. The CDR3 loop is CASSFPAQPQHF. The CDR3 DNA reads as TGTGCCAGCAGCTTCCCGGCACAGCCCCAGCATTTT.

This clone was detected only once. The chain uses TRBV7-8 and TRBJ2-1; TRBD2 agrees at 12 bases. In germline, CDR1 is SGHVS, CDR2 FQNEAQ. Trimming cost V 4 bases and J 0 bases; bases outside gene matches: 7. This CDR3 contains 18 residues. DNA of the CDR3: TGTGCCAGCAGCTCCTGGACTAGCGGGGCTAGCTCCTACAATGAGCAGTTCTTC. Translating it yields CASSSWTSGASSYNEQFF. The variable domain in full, completed from reference TRBV7-8 and TRBJ2-1, reads GAGVSQSPRYKVAKRGQDVALRCDPISGHVSLFWYQQALGQGPEFLTYFQNEAQLDKSGLPSDRFFAERPEGSVSTLKIQRTQQEDSAVYLCASSSWTSGASSYNEQFFGPGTRLTVL.

CDR3 protein: CASNPSGIDTQYF. The CDR3 region has the DNA TGTGCCAGCAACCCTAGCGGGATAGATACGCAGTATTTT. This chain links TRBV9 with TRBJ2-3, with TRBD2 matching 9 bases. V trimming: 6 bases; J trimming: 5 bases; junction bases outside the gene matches: 4. Germline V gene data show CDR1 as SGDLS and CDR2 as YYNGEE. This CDR3 is built from 13 residues.

The CDR3 bases are TGTGCCAGCCGGGGGGAGAATTTTGATTCACCCCTCCACTTT. Residues: CASRGENFDSPLHF. The chain couples TRBV25-1 to TRBJ1-6; D possibly corresponds to TRBD1 (5 bases). Germline V CDR1 and CDR2: MGHDK, SYGVNS. Trimming left V 8 bases short and J 8 bases short, with 16 bases between. The CDR3 has 14 residues.

The rearrangement links TRBV28 to TRBJ1-5; D ambiguous. Germline V gene sequence: CDR1 MDHEN, CDR2 SYDVKM. The CDR3 contains 11 residues. Deletions cut 4 bases from V and 8 bases from J, with 6 bases between. The CDR3, as DNA: TGTGCCAGCAGTTACGGGGAGCCCCAGCATTTT. The encoded protein is CASSYGEPQHF. The full variable domain, with the rest looked up from reference TRBV28 and TRBJ1-5, is DVKVTQSSRYLVKRTGEKVFLECVQDMDHENMFWYRQDPGLGLRLIYFSYDVKMKEKGDIPEGYSVSREKKERFSLILESASTNQTSMYLCASSYGEPQHFGDGTRLSIL.